This paragraph covers one T cell receptor (beta chain) sequence. Losses at the gene ends were 1 base for V and 7 bases for J; bases not matched to a gene: 6. Germline loops: CDR1 SGHTA, CDR2 FQGNSA. The CDR3 consists of 16 residues. The repertoire was sequenced with immunoSEQ multiplex PCR; TCRdb's copy has only in-frame clones and lacks some. The data show more than 300,000 clones, roughly 90% seen once. The source of the sample is a study of blood T cell repertoires in COVID-19. Across the study: The origin of the acute and convalescent COVID-19 samples was the United States, Italy and Spain.

This study enrolled people aged 18 to 89 from 24 US geographic areas. Material: PBMCs or T cells enriched from blood (not recorded which). This chain uses TRBV7-2 with TRBJ1-6, with 8 bases aligning to TRBD1. The source of this sequence is a woman in her thirties or forties who had been exposed to COVID-19. The CDR3 DNA sequence: TGTGCCAGCAGCTTAGATCGGACAGGGACCAATTCACCCCTCCACTTT. It translates to CASSLDRTGTNSPLHF.